This TCR beta chain was recorded in a study of blood T cell repertoires in COVID-19. Germline CDR1 and CDR2: LNHDA and SQIVND (reference sequence). There are 15 residues in the CDR3. The V gene lost 5 bases and the J gene lost 2 bases, with 15 bases spanning the gap. Methods used by the authors: Estimation of nucleated cell counts was performed using reference gene primer amplification. Sequencing was performed with immunoSEQ multiplex PCR; in TCRdb, only in-frame clones are kept and a portion is missing. D and trimming were read from the DNA, whereas the V and J calls and clone size are those reported in that table. The sample gives about 140,000 clones, less than 85% of which show up once; approximately 9% is in the top ten.

The chain has TRBV19 and TRBJ1-2; D gene uncertain. The specimen was peripheral blood. The sequence was obtained from a woman aged 80 or older in a cohort sampled during active or convalescent COVID-19. CDR3: CASSPRTDWNYGYTF. The CDR3 nucleotides read TGTGCCAGTAGTCCTAGGACTGATTGGAACTATGGCTACACCTTC.